One and the same sample provided the 26 T cell receptor beta chains below, sequenced in a study of T cell repertoires in cytomegalovirus infection. TCRdb itself ran the reads through MiXCR, one entry per CDR3 protein. The repertoire has about 830,000 distinct CDR3 sequences, approximately 32% of them found once; the top ten carry over 10%. These receptors have no identified antigens. The source was cultured CD8+ T cells from PBMCs, collected from culture after CMV antigen stimulation. The receptors come from a human donor in good health (CMV status not recorded). Some clones in this sample may be carry-over from other donors' samples.

The chain joins TRBV5-5 to TRBJ2-4; D not certain. The CDR3 has 16 residues. CDR1 is SGHKS and CDR2 is YYEKEE in the germline V gene (reference sequence). Trimming took 1 base from V and 4 from J, leaving 15 bases between them. As DNA, the CDR3 is TGTGCCAGCAGCTTGTTCCCTCCTGGGGTAAAAAACATTCAGTACTTC. It codes for CASSLFPPGVKNIQYF.

This clonotype was counted only a few times. This chain joins TRBV7-2 and TRBJ1-1; D unresolved. Deletions cut 5 bases from V and 0 bases from J, with 13 bases between. Germline lookup yields CDR1 SGHTA and CDR2 FQGNSA. This CDR3 has 15 residues. The CDR3: CASSLSRAVNTEAFF. The CDR3, as DNA: TGTGCCAGCAGCCTCTCGAGGGCCGTGAACACTGAAGCTTTCTTT.

The chain is built from TRBV29-1 and TRBJ1-2, with D possibly being TRBD1 (5 bases). Germline V CDR1 and CDR2: SQVTM, ANQGSEA. Trimming pared 5 bases from V and 5 bases from J, leaving 12 bases between. The length of the CDR3 is 12 residues. DNA of the CDR3: TGCAGCGTTCTTGGACGGGGGTATGGCTACACCTTC. It codes for CSVLGRGYGYTF.

In the case of this clonotype: Sequence at one end of the junction differs from germline and may be a read error. The chain joins TRBV6-6 to TRBJ2-3; TRBD1 aligns across 8 bases. This CDR3 has 19 residues. Germline V gene data show CDR1 as MNHNY and CDR2 as SVGAGI (reference sequence). The CDR3: CANSDLIFAGTGHTDTQYF. CDR3 coding DNA: TGTGCCAACAGTGACCTGATATTCGCCGGGACAGGCCACACAGATACGCAGTATTTT.

The rearrangement joins TRBV9 to TRBJ2-3, with 9 nucleotides matching TRBD2. CDR1 is SGDLS and CDR2 is YYNGEE in the germline V gene. This CDR3 is built from 16 residues. V was pared by 2 bases and J by 5 bases, with 9 bases of the junction left unmatched. The CDR3 loop reads CASSVHLSGGIDTQYF. The CDR3 DNA reads TGTGCCAGCAGCGTTCACCTTAGCGGGGGTATAGATACGCAGTATTTT.

Comments on this clonotype: A much larger clone is a single base away; this may be a read error. CDR3 sequence reads: CASTLRAETGYNEQFF. For the CDR3, the DNA is TGTGCCAGCACACTGCGGGCCGAGACAGGGTACAATGAGCAGTTCTTC. The chain has TRBV7-8 and TRBJ2-1; 7 bases map to TRBD1. The CDR3 consists of 16 residues. Germline values: CDR1 SGHVS, CDR2 FQNEAQ. Trimming cost V 7 bases and J 4 bases; bases outside gene matches: 13.

Comments on this clonotype: Mismatch with germline at one junction end may stem from a read error. This rearrangement joins TRBV7-2 to TRBJ2-2, with 8 bases aligning to TRBD1. The CDR3 runs to 16 residues. The germline CDR1 and CDR2 sequences are SGHTA and FQGNSA. In DNA, the CDR3 is TGTGTCAGCAGCACCTGGACAGGGCCCCAGACCGGGGAGCTGTTTTTT. Translating gives CVSSTWTGPQTGELFF.

The chain links TRBV5-1 to TRBJ2-7; 11 bases fit TRBD2. This CDR3 comprises 17 residues. The trim removed 0 bases at V and 3 bases at J, leaving 8 bases unmatched. Per germline, CDR1 SGHRS and CDR2 YFSETQ. CDR3 protein: CASSLGPSGGRNYEQYF. In DNA, the CDR3 is TGCGCCAGCAGCTTGGGCCCTAGCGGGGGGCGAAACTACGAGCAGTACTTC. Based on the CDR3 plus reference TRBV5-1 and TRBJ2-7, the full variable domain is KAGVTQTPRYLIKTRGQQVTLSCSPISGHRSVSWYQQTPGQGLQFLFEYFSETQRNKGNFPGRFSGRQFSNSRSEMNVSTLELGDSALYLCASSLGPSGGRNYEQYFGPGTRLTVT.

This rearrangement joins TRBV13 to TRBJ2-7; D may be TRBD2 (5 bases). Germline V gene lookup returns CDR1 PRHDT and CDR2 FYEKMQ (reference sequence). The CDR3 is 13 amino acids. The V end was cut by 5 bases, the J end by 3 bases, with 11 bases between. As DNA, the CDR3 is TGTGCCAGCAGCGGGAGCTGGGGCTACGAGCAGTACTTC. It translates to CASSGSWGYEQYF.

This chain uses TRBV12-3 or TRBV12-4 with TRBJ2-3; D is unclear. Trimming removed 3 bases from V and 0 bases from J, with 10 bases in between. The CDR3 contains 15 residues. The CDR3 reads CASSFIPPSTDTQYF. The CDR3 DNA reads TGTGCCAGCAGTTTCATCCCCCCCAGCACAGATACGCAGTATTTT.

This clonotype was found a few times. One end of the junction fails to match germline, which may point to a read error. The chain links TRBV7-2 to TRBJ2-1; 11 nucleotides align to TRBD2. This CDR3 is 15 amino acids long. Germline V CDR1 and CDR2: SGHTA, FQGNSA. CDR3 sequence reads: CASSIAGGVYNEQFF. The CDR3 region has the DNA TGTGCCAGCAGCATAGCGGGGGGGGTCTACAATGAGCAGTTCTTC.

This chain connects TRBV6-2 or TRBV6-3 to TRBJ1-5; maybe TRBD1 (5 bases). Trimming removed 6 bases from V and 9 bases from J, with 15 bases in between. CDR3 length equals 13 residues. Germline assignment: CDR1 MNHEY and CDR2 SVGEGT. The CDR3 bases are TGTGCCAGCAGACCGCGGGGCCCATGGCCCCAGCATTTT. It encodes CASRPRGPWPQHF.

This clonotype appeared many times. The chain links TRBV7-2 to TRBJ2-3; D is perhaps TRBD1 (6 bases). The germline V gene has CDR1 SGHTA and CDR2 FQGNSA. Trimming removed 3 bases from V and 3 bases from J, with 13 bases in between. CDR3 length: 15 amino acids. The CDR3 here is CASSFTGTLTDTQYF. The CDR3 DNA reads as TGTGCCAGCAGCTTTACCGGGACACTGACAGATACGCAGTATTTT.

The rearrangement uses TRBV4-1 and TRBJ1-1, with unresolved D. V was trimmed by 1 base and J by 5 bases, leaving 8 bases between them. CDR1 and CDR2 from the germline V gene are MGHRA and YSYEKL. CDR3 length: 13 amino acids. In DNA, the CDR3 is TGCGCCAGCAGCCAAGCCACCGGTACTGAAGCTTTCTTT. Protein sequence: CASSQATGTEAFF.

This clonotype was detected a few times. This sequence joins TRBV6-2 or TRBV6-3 and TRBJ1-6; TRBD1 matches 9 bases. Germline-derived CDR1 and CDR2 are MNHEY and SVGEGT. The CDR3 covers 13 residues. J gave up 10 bases and V 8 bases, and 6 bases lay outside the gene matches. The CDR3 is CASGWTGESPLHF. CDR3 coding DNA: TGTGCCAGCGGTTGGACAGGGGAATCACCCCTCCACTTT.

The V call is TRBV27, the J call TRBJ1-5; D perhaps matches TRBD1 (5 bases). This CDR3 has 14 residues. Germline loops: CDR1 MNHEY, CDR2 SMNVEV (reference sequence). V was pared by 3 bases and J by 8 bases, with 14 bases between. The CDR3 sequence: CASSLGGAVEPQHF. CDR3 nucleotide sequence: TGTGCCAGCAGTTTGGGGGGAGCTGTCGAGCCCCAGCATTTT.

The table lists this clonotype with a count of one. The V and J genes are TRBV2 and TRBJ2-2; 9 bases match TRBD2. The junction had 14 bases not matched to a gene; V was cut back by 7 bases and J by 5 bases. The length of the CDR3 is 17 residues. The germline V gene has CDR1 SNHLY and CDR2 FYNNEI. CDR3 DNA: TGTGCCAGCACCCCACCTCTAGGGCTAGCGGGGACCGGGGAGCTGTTTTTT. Its translation is CASTPPLGLAGTGELFF. Full variable domain (outside the CDR3, taken from reference TRBV2 and TRBJ2-2): EPEVTQTPSHQVTQMGQEVILRCVPISNHLYFYWYRQILGQKVEFLVSFYNNEISEKSEIFDDQFSVERPDGSNFTLKIRSTKLEDSAMYFCASTPPLGLAGTGELFFGEGSRLTVL.

In its sample, this clonotype was seen many times. This chain links TRBV7-2 with TRBJ2-1; D unresolved. V lost 7 bases and J 1 base, leaving 8 bases between the germline ends. The V gene's germline CDR1 is SGHTA and CDR2 FQGNSA. This CDR3 is built from 13 residues. The CDR3 coding sequence is TGTGCCAGCAAAGCGTTTTCCTACAATGAGCAGTTCTTC. It specifies CASKAFSYNEQFF.

The V call is TRBV7-6, the J call TRBJ1-2; no reliable D call. V was cut by 4 bases and J by 3 bases, with 9 bases left in between. Germline-derived CDR1 and CDR2 are SGHVS and FNYEAQ. The CDR3 runs to 13 residues. CDR3 amino acids: CASSSDGHYGYTF. In DNA form, the CDR3 reads TGTGCCAGCAGCTCGGACGGACACTATGGCTACACCTTC. Supplemented by reference TRBV7-6 and TRBJ1-2, the full variable domain reads GAGVSQSPRYKVTKRGQDVALRCDPISGHVSLYWYRQALGQGPEFLTYFNYEAQQDKSGLPNDRFSAERPEGSISTLTIQRTEQRDSAMYRCASSSDGHYGYTFGSGTRLTVV.

This clonotype has just a few counts. The genes are TRBV11-3 and TRBJ2-5; D unclear. This CDR3 comprises 13 residues. Trimming took off 5 bases at V and 4 bases at J, with 11 bases between the two ends. Germline values: CDR1 SGHNT, CDR2 YENEEA. CDR3 in DNA: TGTGCCAGCAGCCCGGACGAAACAGAGACCCAGTACTTC. It encodes CASSPDETETQYF.

The chain recombines TRBV27 with TRBJ1-2; 7 bases agree with TRBD1. The CDR3 covers 14 residues. Germline CDR1 and CDR2: MNHEY and SMNVEV (reference sequence). The ends lost 5 bases at V and 7 bases at J; junction bases unmatched: 10. This chain's CDR3 is CASSPTGLGFGYTF. The CDR3 bases are TGTGCCAGCAGTCCGACAGGGTTGGGGTTTGGCTACACCTTC.

This clonotype was observed a few times. This chain's CDR3 is CASSLEGLAINEQFF. CDR3 coding DNA: TGCGCCAGCAGCTTGGAGGGACTAGCAATCAATGAGCAGTTCTTC. This chain uses TRBV5-1 with TRBJ2-1, with 9 bases lining up with TRBD2. CDR1 SGHRS and CDR2 YFSETQ come from the germline V gene. With 0 bases clipped from V and 6 bases from J, the junction kept 4 bases outside the gene matches. The CDR3 consists of 15 residues.

This clonotype has a handful of counts. The chain uses TRBV7-2 and TRBJ2-7; D gene uncertain. This CDR3 has 13 residues. Trimming took off 0 bases at V and 8 bases at J, with 11 bases between the two ends. Per the germline V gene, CDR1 is SGHTA and CDR2 is FQGNSA. CDR3 bases: TGTGCCAGCAGCTTAGCGCGGTCAGAACAGCAGTACTTC. It encodes CASSLARSEQQYF.

This clonotype appeared a few times. V is TRBV19 and J is TRBJ1-5; D unresolved. Between the trimmed V and J ends, which lost 8 bases and 1 base, there was a span of 15 bases. The CDR3 is 15 amino acids. Germline loops: CDR1 LNHDA, CDR2 SQIVND (reference sequence). The CDR3 nucleotides read TGTGCCAGTTCTCCCCAGAGTGGGAGCAATCAGCCCCAGCATTTT. Its translation is CASSPQSGSNQPQHF.

This clonotype has a count of ten or more. V is TRBV7-2 and J is TRBJ2-5; the match to TRBD1 covers 8 bases. CDR3 size: 15 residues. V lost 5 bases and J lost 5; bases outside the gene matches: 10. Germline V CDR1 and CDR2: SGHTA, FQGNSA. In nucleotides, the CDR3 is TGTGCCAGCAGCACCCAGCAGGGGGCGCTGGAGACCCAGTACTTC. Translated, it gives CASSTQQGALETQYF.

This clonotype was picked up a small number of times. The genes are TRBV5-8 and TRBJ2-7, with a tentative D call TRBD1 (5 bases). The length of the CDR3 is 14 residues. Between the trimmed V and J ends, which lost 0 bases and 3 bases, there was a span of 10 bases. Germline V gene sequence: CDR1 SGHTS, CDR2 YDEGEE. CDR3 amino acids: CASSLVGAGYEQYF. In DNA, the CDR3 is TGTGCCAGCAGCTTGGTAGGGGCCGGCTACGAGCAGTACTTC.